A selection of T cell receptor beta chains follows, all from one sample in a study of blood T cell repertoires in COVID-19. Assay used: immunoSEQ multiplex PCR; TCRdb lists only in-frame clones, some missing. The sample has about 150,000 clones, roughly 82% seen once. The sequenced sample was peripheral blood. The receptors were gathered from a human donor in a cohort sampled during active COVID-19. CDR3s include the opening cysteine and the closing phenylalanine or tryptophan. D genes are given only for firm matches. The size of a clone is reported for some rows only, either as once, few or many, or as a class for expanded clones.

CDR3aa: CASSGNPGQGYRGYTF
CDR3nt: TGTGCCAGCAGCGGTAATCCGGGACAGGGATATCGGGGCTACACCTTC
d_gene: TRBD1
j_gene: TRBJ1-2
v_gene: TRBV27
abundance: once

CDR3aa: CASSVGGQNTGELFF
CDR3nt: TGTGCCAGCAGCGTAGGGGGACAAAACACCGGGGAGCTGTTTTTT
d_gene: .
j_gene: TRBJ2-2
v_gene: TRBV9
abundance: .

CDR3aa: CASSPRDTLYGYTF
CDR3nt: TGTGCCAGCAGCCCCCGGGACACTCTCTATGGCTACACCTTC
d_gene: .
j_gene: TRBJ1-2
v_gene: TRBV7-8
abundance: .

CDR3aa: CASSLLQGGGELFF
CDR3nt: TGTGCCAGCAGCTTACTTCAAGGGGGCGGAGAACTGTTTTTT
d_gene: TRBD1
j_gene: TRBJ1-4
v_gene: TRBV11-1
abundance: .

CDR3aa: CASSEGSGSSYEQYF
CDR3nt: TGTGCCAGCAGCGAAGGGAGCGGAAGCTCCTACGAGCAGTACTTC
d_gene: .
j_gene: TRBJ2-7
v_gene: TRBV6-1
abundance: .

CDR3aa: CASSSRDYNSPLHF
CDR3nt: TGCGCCAGCAGCTCCCGGGACTACAATTCACCCCTCCACTTT
d_gene: .
j_gene: TRBJ1-6
v_gene: TRBV5-1
abundance: .

CDR3aa: CASSNRGEKLFF
CDR3nt: TGTGCCAGCAGCAACAGGGGTGAAAAACTGTTTTTT
d_gene: TRBD1
j_gene: TRBJ1-4
v_gene: TRBV5-5
abundance: .

CDR3aa: CATSDRSGGAETQYF
CDR3nt: TGTGCCACCAGTGATCGTAGCGGGGGGGCGGAGACCCAGTACTTC
d_gene: TRBD2
j_gene: TRBJ2-5
v_gene: TRBV24-1
abundance: .

CDR3aa: CSASHTYEQYF
CDR3nt: TGCAGTGCTAGTCACACCTACGAGCAGTACTTC
d_gene: .
j_gene: TRBJ2-7
v_gene: TRBV20-1
abundance: once

CDR3aa: CSASSRDTFNSPLHF
CDR3nt: TGCAGTGCTAGTAGCCGGGACACTTTTAATTCACCCCTCCACTTT
d_gene: .
j_gene: TRBJ1-6
v_gene: TRBV20-1
abundance: .

CDR3aa: CASSSEANTEAFF
CDR3nt: TGTGCCAGCAGCTCGGAGGCGAACACTGAAGCTTTCTTT
d_gene: .
j_gene: TRBJ1-1
v_gene: TRBV7-9
abundance: .

CDR3aa: CASSAGQGPEAFF
CDR3nt: TGTGCCAGCAGTGCAGGGCAGGGCCCTGAAGCTTTCTTT
d_gene: .
j_gene: TRBJ1-1
v_gene: TRBV2
abundance: .

CDR3aa: CASVNPYDRAEQYF
CDR3nt: TGTGCCAGCGTTAATCCGTACGACAGGGCCGAGCAGTACTTC
d_gene: TRBD1
j_gene: TRBJ2-7
v_gene: TRBV6-5
abundance: once

CDR3aa: CASSPAGTRLTDTQYF
CDR3nt: TGTGCCAGCAGCCCGGCCGGTACGCGACTCACAGATACGCAGTATTTT
d_gene: .
j_gene: TRBJ2-3
v_gene: TRBV3-1/TRBV3-2
abundance: .

CDR3aa: CASSETSGGTDTQYF
CDR3nt: TGTGCCAGCTCGGAGACTAGCGGAGGCACAGATACGCAGTATTTT
d_gene: TRBD2
j_gene: TRBJ2-3
v_gene: TRBV18
abundance: once

CDR3aa: CASSDRGVYEQYF
CDR3nt: TGTGCCAGTTCGGACAGGGGCGTATACGAGCAGTACTTC
d_gene: TRBD1
j_gene: TRBJ2-7
v_gene: TRBV27
abundance: few

CDR3aa: CASSLEPGLGEKLFF
CDR3nt: TGTGCCAGCAGCTTGGAGCCAGGGCTGGGTGAAAAACTGTTTTTT
d_gene: .
j_gene: TRBJ1-4
v_gene: TRBV5-5
abundance: .

CDR3aa: CASSPTGGITEAFF
CDR3nt: TGCGCCAGCAGCCCGACAGGGGGAATAACTGAAGCTTTCTTT
d_gene: TRBD1
j_gene: TRBJ1-1
v_gene: TRBV10-1
abundance: .

CDR3aa: CASSSQGRDQPQHF
CDR3nt: TGTGCCAGCAGCTCACAGGGTAGGGATCAGCCCCAGCATTTT
d_gene: .
j_gene: TRBJ1-5
v_gene: TRBV7-9
abundance: .

CDR3aa: CASSGRDRGYGYTF
CDR3nt: TGTGCCAGCAGTGGCCGGGACAGGGGCTATGGCTACACCTTC
d_gene: TRBD1
j_gene: TRBJ1-2
v_gene: TRBV25-1
abundance: .

CDR3aa: CATSRRQAKNIQYF
CDR3nt: TGTGCCACCAGCAGAAGACAGGCAAAAAACATTCAGTACTTC
d_gene: .
j_gene: TRBJ2-4
v_gene: TRBV15
abundance: .

CDR3aa: CASTKAGGQTGDTQYF
CDR3nt: TGTGCCAGCACCAAAGCGGGGGGACAGACAGGAGATACGCAGTATTTT
d_gene: TRBD2
j_gene: TRBJ2-3
v_gene: TRBV9
abundance: .

CDR3aa: CAISVTANTEAFF
CDR3nt: TGTGCCATCAGTGTGACAGCGAACACTGAAGCTTTCTTT
d_gene: .
j_gene: TRBJ1-1
v_gene: TRBV10-3
abundance: .

CDR3aa: CASSQARLAGNNEQFF
CDR3nt: TGTGCCAGCAGCCAGGCCAGACTAGCGGGGAACAATGAGCAGTTCTTC
d_gene: TRBD2
j_gene: TRBJ2-1
v_gene: TRBV4-2
abundance: .

CDR3aa: CASSPGQGYSGANVLTF
CDR3nt: TGTGCCAGCTCACCAGGACAGGGATACTCTGGGGCCAACGTCCTGACTTTC
d_gene: TRBD1
j_gene: TRBJ2-6
v_gene: TRBV18
abundance: .

CDR3aa: CASSSPEGVKSYEQYF
CDR3nt: TGCGCCAGCAGCAGCCCCGAGGGGGTGAAGTCCTACGAGCAGTACTTC
d_gene: .
j_gene: TRBJ2-7
v_gene: TRBV5-1
abundance: many

CDR3aa: CASSRQGMNTGELFF
CDR3nt: TGCGCCAGCAGCCGACAGGGGATGAACACCGGGGAGCTGTTTTTT
d_gene: TRBD1
j_gene: TRBJ2-2
v_gene: TRBV5-1
abundance: .

CDR3aa: CASSSSPHNEQFF
CDR3nt: TGTGCCAGCAGCTCCAGTCCTCACAATGAGCAGTTCTTC
d_gene: .
j_gene: TRBJ2-1
v_gene: TRBV5-4
abundance: .

CDR3aa: CASSRTSGSNEQFF
CDR3nt: TGTGCCAGCAGCCGGACTAGCGGGAGCAATGAGCAGTTCTTC
d_gene: TRBD2
j_gene: TRBJ2-1
v_gene: TRBV7-9
abundance: .

CDR3aa: CASSGQGFTEAFF
CDR3nt: TGTGCCAGCAGCGGACAGGGTTTCACTGAAGCTTTCTTT
d_gene: TRBD1
j_gene: TRBJ1-1
v_gene: TRBV5-4
abundance: once

CDR3aa: CASSVGLGRVLPHTHEQFF
CDR3nt: TGTGCCAGCAGCGTAGGTCTCGGCAGGGTCTTACCCCACACCCATGAGCAGTTCTTC
d_gene: .
j_gene: TRBJ2-1
v_gene: TRBV9
abundance: many

CDR3aa: CASSQGQNYGYTF
CDR3nt: TGTGCCAGCAGCCAAGGACAGAACTATGGCTACACCTTC
d_gene: .
j_gene: TRBJ1-2
v_gene: TRBV14
abundance: .

CDR3aa: CASSSPGLNEQFF
CDR3nt: TGTGCCAGCAGTTCCCCCGGACTCAATGAGCAGTTCTTC
d_gene: .
j_gene: TRBJ2-1
v_gene: TRBV2
abundance: .

CDR3aa: CAWSAHQGETQYF
CDR3nt: TGTGCCTGGAGTGCCCATCAGGGGGAGACCCAGTACTTC
d_gene: .
j_gene: TRBJ2-5
v_gene: TRBV30
abundance: few

CDR3aa: CASSPGTRGTGELFF
CDR3nt: TGTGCCAGCAGCCCCGGGACTAGAGGGACCGGGGAGCTGTTTTTT
d_gene: TRBD2
j_gene: TRBJ2-2
v_gene: TRBV13
abundance: .

CDR3aa: CASSSGAGMNTEAFF
CDR3nt: TGTGCCAGCTCGTCAGGGGCAGGGATGAACACTGAAGCTTTCTTT
d_gene: .
j_gene: TRBJ1-1
v_gene: TRBV18
abundance: .

CDR3aa: CASSPELLSGRDTQYF
CDR3nt: TGTGCCAGCAGCCCCGAGCTTTTGTCGGGAAGGGATACGCAGTATTTT
d_gene: .
j_gene: TRBJ2-3
v_gene: TRBV7-2
abundance: .